This TCR beta chain was recovered during a study of blood T cell repertoires in COVID-19. Whole-study context: The United States, Italy and Spain provided the acute and convalescent COVID-19 samples.

The CDR3 is 16 amino acids. V was pared by 0 bases and J by 4 bases, with 13 bases between. Per germline, CDR1 LNHNV and CDR2 YYDKDF (reference sequence). Here immunoSEQ multiplex PCR was the method, and the copy in TCRdb shows in-frame clones only, minus some. The sample has tens of thousands of clones, over 90% seen once. The gene calls are TRBV15 and TRBJ2-1; D is possibly TRBD1 (5 bases). Sequencing used peripheral blood. The TCR comes from a man aged 60 to 75 with active or convalescent COVID-19. CDR3 nucleotide sequence: TGTGCCACCAGCAGAGATAGGGGTGTGGGTTACAATGAGCAGTTCTTC. Amino acid sequence: CATSRDRGVGYNEQFF.